These 30 T cell receptor beta chains came from one sample sequenced in a study of cytomegalovirus exposure and HLA in healthy donors. PCR primers comprised 60 Vbeta and 13 Jbeta primers. Repertoires were generated with immunoSEQ multiplex PCR, while TCRdb's copy carries only in-frame clones and drops some. The sample has 150,000 to 200,000 clones; about 64% are singletons. The sequenced material came from PBMCs. These receptor sequences come from a man aged 50 to 60 in good health and CMV-seronegative.

The rearrangement links TRBV5-1 to TRBJ1-1; 7 bases are shared with TRBD1. V lost 4 bases, J lost 7 bases, and 7 bases stayed unmatched. The CDR3 runs to 13 residues. CDR1 is SGHRS and CDR2 is YFSETQ in the germline V gene. The CDR3 DNA follows: TGCGCCAGCAGCGCCCGACAGGGCCTTGAAGCTTTCTTT. Translating it yields CASSARQGLEAFF.

This clone occurred once. This chain connects TRBV15 to TRBJ2-5; TRBD2 matches 9 bases. The ends lost 5 bases at V and 2 bases at J; junction bases unmatched: 18. This CDR3 spans 19 amino acids. Looked up from germline, CDR1 is LNHNV and CDR2 is YYDKDF (reference sequence). CDR3 in amino acids: CATSGSRGLAGLGQETQYF. In DNA form, the CDR3 reads TGTGCCACCAGCGGCTCCCGCGGGCTAGCGGGGTTGGGGCAAGAGACCCAGTACTTC.

This sequence joins TRBV6-1 and TRBJ1-1, with 8 bases matching TRBD1. This CDR3 region has 13 residues. Germline values: CDR1 MNHNS, CDR2 SASEGT. V dropped 9 bases and J dropped 8; count of bases not matched to a gene: 11. For the CDR3, the DNA is TGTGCCAGTTCGACAGGGGTCGCTGCCGAAGCTTTCTTT. It translates to CASSTGVAAEAFF.

This rearrangement joins TRBV10-2 to TRBJ1-2; D remains unclear. Trimming removed 3 bases at V and 0 bases at J, with 11 bases between. This CDR3 has 15 residues. Germline CDR1 WSHSY, CDR2 SAAADI. The chain's CDR3 is CASSDLLPTNYGYTF. CDR3 bases: TGCGCCAGCAGTGACCTATTACCAACTAACTATGGCTACACCTTC.

Worth noting for this clone: In the same sample, other DNA sequences code for this CDR3. V gene TRBV27 combines with J gene TRBJ1-5; TRBD1 matches at 9 bases. CDR3 length: 16 residues. The V segment lost 0 bases and the J segment 6 bases; nucleotides outside the gene matches: 6. Germline CDR1 MNHEY, CDR2 SMNVEV (reference sequence). The CDR3 loop reads CASSLSVQGAGQPQHF. CDR3 nucleotides: TGTGCCAGCAGTTTATCGGTACAGGGGGCTGGTCAGCCCCAGCATTTT.

This clone was seen at least ten times. The chain recombines TRBV4-2 with TRBJ2-1, with 10 bases matching TRBD2. Losses at the gene ends were 1 base for V and 2 bases for J; bases not matched to a gene: 2. There are 16 residues in the CDR3. CDR1 is LGHNA, CDR2 YNFKEQ, per germline. The CDR3 nucleotides are TGTGCCAGCAGCCAAGGGACTAGCGGCCCCTACAATGAGCAGTTCTTC. This gives the protein CASSQGTSGPYNEQFF.

The CDR3 nucleotides read TGCGCCAGCAGTGGGGACAGATACTATGGCTACACCTTC. Its translation is CASSGDRYYGYTF. V is TRBV5-1 and J is TRBJ1-2, with TRBD1 matching over 7 bases. The V gene end was trimmed by 5 bases and the J gene end by 3 bases; junction bases not matched to a gene: 4. The CDR3 consists of 13 residues. Germline V gives CDR1 SGHRS, CDR2 YFSETQ.

The rearrangement joins TRBV5-1 to TRBJ1-3, with 8 bases identical to TRBD1. Germline CDR1 reads SGHRS; CDR2 reads YFSETQ. CDR3 length: 14 residues. J gave up 4 bases and V 4 bases, and 4 bases lay outside the gene matches. The CDR3 DNA reads as TGCGCCAGCAGCGAGGGGACAGGCGGAAACACCATATATTTT. It yields the protein CASSEGTGGNTIYF.

The sample holds a few counts of this clone. V and J are TRBV27 and TRBJ2-1, with a tentative D call TRBD2 (5 bases). This CDR3 is 13 amino acids long. CDR1 is MNHEY and CDR2 is SMNVEV in the germline V gene (reference sequence). Trimming left V 0 bases short and J 9 bases short, with 9 bases between. CDR3 nucleotides: TGTGCCAGCAGTTTATCCAGCGGTACTGAGCAGTTCTTC. Encoded protein: CASSLSSGTEQFF.

The V and J genes are TRBV5-4 and TRBJ1-5, with D perhaps TRBD1 (6 bases). The germline CDR1 and CDR2 sequences are SGHNT and YYREEE (reference sequence). Trimming pared 4 bases from V and 0 bases from J, leaving 14 bases between. This CDR3 is built from 16 residues. The CDR3, as DNA: TGTGCCAGCAGCCTATATACAGGGAATAGCAATCAGCCCCAGCATTTT. Amino acids: CASSLYTGNSNQPQHF. Variable domain in full (rest from reference TRBV5-4 and TRBJ1-5): ETGVTQSPTHLIKTRGQQVTLRCSSQSGHNTVSWYQQALGQGPQFIFQYYREEENGRGNFPPRFSGLQFPNYSSELNVNALELDDSALYLCASSLYTGNSNQPQHFGDGTRLSIL.

The chain combines TRBV30 with TRBJ2-5; D uncertain. Trimming shortened V by 2 bases and J by 5 bases, and 18 bases separated the two germline ends. Per the germline V gene, CDR1 is GTSNPN and CDR2 is SVGIG (reference sequence). The CDR3 sequence is 15 residues long. The CDR3 here is CAWSSRMYPSETQYF. CDR3 nucleotides: TGTGCCTGGAGTTCCAGGATGTACCCTTCGGAGACCCAGTACTTC.

The chain couples TRBV7-2 to TRBJ1-2; 8 bases are a match to TRBD1. There are 15 residues in the CDR3. Germline V lookup: CDR1 SGHTA, CDR2 FQGNSA. The V and J ends lost 3 bases and 3 bases, in that order; junction bases with no gene match: 6. CDR3 sequence (DNA): TGTGCCAGCAGCTTGGGTGCAGGGGGCGACTATGGCTACACCTTC. This gives the protein CASSLGAGGDYGYTF.

The chain joins TRBV5-1 to TRBJ1-4, with a weak D call TRBD1 (5 bases). This CDR3 is 16 amino acids long. Germline V gene lookup returns CDR1 SGHRS and CDR2 YFSETQ. V shed 7 bases and J shed 1 base, with 17 bases lying between them. CDR3: CASSGQGTLTNEKLFF. Written as DNA, the CDR3 is TGCGCCAGCTCCGGGCAGGGAACCTTAACTAATGAAAAACTGTTTTTT.

A few counts support this clone. V usage is TRBV4-1 and J usage is TRBJ2-3; 9 bases align to TRBD1. Germline trimming cut 4 bases from V and 0 bases from J; bases unmatched to any gene: 5. The V gene's germline CDR1 is MGHRA and CDR2 YSYEKL. This CDR3 contains 16 residues. The CDR3 loop is CASSRTGGTSTDTQYF. In nucleotides, the CDR3 is TGCGCCAGCAGCCGTACAGGGGGCACGAGCACAGATACGCAGTATTTT.

This clone was picked up one time. The genes are TRBV5-6 and TRBJ1-5; 8 nucleotides align to TRBD1. With V trimmed by 4 bases and J by 9 bases, 6 bases remained unmatched. The CDR3 covers 13 residues. Germline values: CDR1 SGHDT, CDR2 YYEEEE. CDR3 region: CASSETGVGPQHF. CDR3 sequence (DNA): TGTGCCAGCAGCGAGACAGGGGTCGGGCCCCAGCATTTT.

V and J are TRBV27 and TRBJ2-7; 9 bases fit TRBD1. V lost 4 bases, J lost 1 base, and 5 bases stayed unmatched. The CDR3 consists of 15 residues. CDR1 is MNHEY, CDR2 SMNVEV, per germline (reference sequence). CDR3 in DNA: TGTGCCAGCAGTTCTTATGGACAGGGGTCCTACGAGCAGTACTTC. Translated: CASSSYGQGSYEQYF.

The chain employs TRBV15 and TRBJ2-7, with 9 bases aligning to TRBD1. Trimming took 5 bases from V and 6 from J; bases not matched to a gene: 11. In germline, CDR1 is LNHNV, CDR2 YYDKDF (reference sequence). This CDR3 comprises 15 residues. The CDR3 bases are TGTGCCACCAGCCTCCCGGGACAGGGAGAGGGCGAGCAGTACTTC. Amino acids: CATSLPGQGEGEQYF.

This sequence joins TRBV6-4 and TRBJ2-1; 8 bases fit TRBD1. The germline CDR1 and CDR2 sequences are MRHNA and SNTAGT. The V and J ends lost 0 bases and 4 bases, in that order; junction bases with no gene match: 2. The CDR3 has 15 amino acids. The CDR3: CASSDSGQVYNEQFF. CDR3 coding DNA: TGTGCCAGCAGTGACTCGGGACAGGTATACAATGAGCAGTTCTTC.

This chain uses TRBV7-9 with TRBJ1-2; a possible D gene is TRBD1 (5 bases). Looked up from germline, CDR1 is SEHNR and CDR2 is FQNEAQ (reference sequence). Trimming left V 3 bases short and J 3 bases short, with 8 bases between. This CDR3 region has 13 residues. This chain's CDR3 is CASSLGGYYGYTF. The DNA of the CDR3 is TGTGCCAGCAGCTTGGGGGGATACTATGGCTACACCTTC.

The chain joins TRBV7-9 to TRBJ1-1; 8 nucleotides align to TRBD1. CDR1 is SEHNR, CDR2 FQNEAQ, per germline (reference sequence). Trimming cost V 5 bases and J 2 bases; bases outside gene matches: 19. CDR3 length: 19 amino acids. CDR3 in DNA: TGTGCCAGCAGCATACCTTCGGACAGGGACTGGGGGACTAACACTGAAGCTTTCTTT. This sequence encodes CASSIPSDRDWGTNTEAFF.

This rearrangement joins TRBV18 to TRBJ1-4; TRBD1 might be the D (5 bases). V gave up 1 base and J gave up 3 bases, with 9 bases separating them. The CDR3 is 15 residues long. Germline CDR1 is KGHSH and CDR2 is LQKENI. The CDR3 sequence is CASSPQGQANEKLFF. Here the CDR3 DNA reads TGTGCCAGCTCACCACAGGGGCAAGCTAATGAAAAACTGTTTTTT.

V and J are TRBV28 and TRBJ2-7; D may be TRBD2 (6 bases). This CDR3 has 14 amino acids. Germline values: CDR1 MDHEN, CDR2 SYDVKM. Trimming pared 4 bases from V and 2 bases from J, leaving 12 bases between. Here the CDR3 DNA reads TGTGCCAGCAGTTCGCGGGGACTTACCTACGAGCAGTACTTC. Its protein is CASSSRGLTYEQYF.

The chain carries TRBV6-1 and TRBJ2-5; 7 bases fit TRBD1. Germline-derived CDR1 and CDR2 are MNHNS and SASEGT. J was trimmed by 4 bases and V by 5 bases; bases with no gene match: 10. CDR3 length: 15 amino acids. CDR3 amino acids: CASSTTDRVRETQYF. Here the CDR3 DNA reads TGTGCCAGCAGTACCACTGACAGGGTGCGAGAGACCCAGTACTTC.

In DNA form, the CDR3 reads TGCGCCAGCAGCTTGGCCGGGGCTAGCGGGATTTCCTACGAGCAGTACTTC. Encoded protein: CASSLAGASGISYEQYF. J is TRBJ2-7 and V is TRBV5-1; 9 bases align to TRBD2. The CDR3 is 17 residues long. The V gene's germline CDR1 is SGHRS and CDR2 YFSETQ. Losses at the gene ends were 0 bases for V and 1 base for J; bases not matched to a gene: 8.

CDR3 DNA: TGTGCCAGTGGGGGACTCTGGGATGGCTACACCTTC. It codes for CASGGLWDGYTF. V gene TRBV19 combines with J gene TRBJ1-2, with D perhaps TRBD1 (5 bases). The CDR3 has 12 residues. Between the trimmed V and J ends, which lost 8 bases and 6 bases, there was a span of 13 bases. The germline gives CDR1 LNHDA, CDR2 SQIVND (reference sequence). The full variable domain, rest sourced from reference TRBV19 and TRBJ1-2, is DGGITQSPKYLFRKEGQNVTLSCEQNLNHDAMYWYRQDPGQGLRLIYYSQIVNDFQKGDIAEGYSVSREKKESFPLTVTSAQKNPTAFYLCASGGLWDGYTFGSGTRLTVV.

The chain combines TRBV6-5 with TRBJ1-3, with D uncertain. CDR3 size: 12 residues. The germline V gene encodes CDR1 MNHEY and CDR2 SVGAGI. CDR3 in amino acids: CAALSSGNTIYF. CDR3 coding DNA: TGTGCTGCTCTGAGCTCTGGAAACACCATATATTTT.

V usage is TRBV28 and J usage is TRBJ1-6; TRBD1 aligns across 7 bases. V gave up 5 bases and J gave up 0 bases; unmatched junction bases: 10. Germline CDR1 reads MDHEN; CDR2 reads SYDVKM. This CDR3 has 18 residues. The CDR3 DNA is TGTGCCAGCAGTACGGACAGGCAACGCCGCTCCTATAATTCACCCCTCCACTTT. As protein: CASSTDRQRRSYNSPLHF.

The rearrangement links TRBV5-4 to TRBJ2-3; possibly TRBD2 for D (5 bases). The V and J ends lost 7 bases and 4 bases respectively, with 13 bases between them. The CDR3 sequence is 13 residues long. Per the germline V gene, CDR1 is SGHNT and CDR2 is YYREEE (reference sequence). The CDR3 reads CASGRGNPDTQYF. CDR3 nucleotides: TGTGCCAGCGGACGGGGTAATCCAGATACGCAGTATTTT.

The chain links TRBV5-1 to TRBJ1-3; 7 positions agree with TRBD1. The CDR3 is made up of 15 amino acids. After removal of 2 bases from V and 4 bases from J, the junction contained 6 bases not matched to a gene. Germline loops: CDR1 SGHRS, CDR2 YFSETQ. The CDR3, as DNA: TGCGCCAGCAGCTTCGGACAGGAACAAGGAAACACCATATATTTT. It encodes CASSFGQEQGNTIYF.

The J gene is TRBJ2-7, the V gene TRBV28; a possible D gene is TRBD1 (6 bases). V shed 3 bases and J shed 4 bases, with 19 bases lying between them. CDR1 is MDHEN, CDR2 SYDVKM, per germline. This CDR3 region has 16 residues. CDR3 sequence (DNA): TGTGCCAGCAGTTTCCCGCAGGCCAGGGGATGGTACGAGCAGTACTTC. This encodes CASSFPQARGWYEQYF.